The entry that follows covers one T cell receptor (beta chain) sequence. What it binds is not known. Study outcomes and limitations: Tumor memory CD4+ T cell TCR gene usage was found to cluster with blood and lymph node memory CD4+ cells and with lymph node naive CD4+ cells. Tumor-infiltrating Treg TCR alpha and beta sequences overlapped most with tumor naive CD4+ T cells, then blood naive.

TCRdb re-called the 5' RACE reads with MiXCR, one entry per CDR3 protein. This table holds under 15,000 distinct CDR3 sequences, 23% found once. With V trimmed by 5 bases and J by 4 bases, 3 bases remained unmatched. The CDR3 is made up of 14 amino acids. Per the germline V gene, CDR1 is SGHNT and CDR2 is YENEEA. This receptor was obtained from a female donor with breast cancer. The gene calls are TRBV11-3 and TRBJ2-5, with 11 nucleotides matching TRBD2. The sample taken for sequencing was naive CD4+ T cells sorted from blood. Subset given: naive CD4+ T cells, CD4+CD45RA+CD25-. The CDR3 DNA sequence: TGTGCCAGCAGCCAGGGGACTAGCGGAGAGACCCAGTACTTC. Translated, it gives CASSQGTSGETQYF.